One and the same sample provided the 29 T cell receptor beta chains below, sequenced in a study of cytomegalovirus exposure and HLA in healthy donors. The study ran its PCR with 60 Vbeta and 13 Jbeta primers. Profiling relied on immunoSEQ multiplex PCR, and the TCRdb table lists in-frame clones only, not all of them. The sample consists of around 150,000 clones, approximately 80% of them appearing once. The sequencing sample was made of PBMCs. The receptors were gathered from a man aged 40-49 years in good health and CMV-seronegative.

The rearrangement uses TRBV6-5 and TRBJ2-2; D might be TRBD1 (6 bases). Germline V CDR1 and CDR2: MNHEY, SVGAGI. The CDR3 sequence is 15 residues long. Trimming removed 4 bases at V and 3 bases at J, with 12 bases between. CDR3 DNA: TGTGCCAGCAGTTCAGGGGCCCGGGACACCGGGGAGCTGTTTTTT. This translates into CASSSGARDTGELFF.

The chain combines TRBV5-6 with TRBJ2-7; weak D call: TRBD2 (5 bases). The germline gives CDR1 SGHDT, CDR2 YYEEEE. CDR3 length: 14 residues. V was pared by 0 bases and J by 7 bases, with 14 bases between. The CDR3 loop is CASSLVGSPGEQYF. The CDR3 DNA is TGTGCCAGCAGCTTGGTGGGCTCACCGGGGGAGCAGTACTTC.

The table lists this clone with a count of one. This chain uses TRBV9 with TRBJ2-1; D is perhaps TRBD2 (5 bases). V was clipped by 4 bases and J by 2 bases, with 16 bases between them. The CDR3 has 16 amino acids. Germline CDR1 is SGDLS and CDR2 is YYNGEE. The DNA for the CDR3 is TGTGCCAGCAGCCCCGGAGGTGCCCGTGCCTACAATGAGCAGTTCTTC. Encoded protein: CASSPGGARAYNEQFF.

This clone was detected only a few times. The rearrangement joins TRBV6-5 to TRBJ1-4; TRBD1 matches 7 bases. V shed 10 bases, J shed 8 bases, and the junction held 7 bases outside the gene matches. The V gene's germline CDR1 is MNHEY and CDR2 SVGAGI. This CDR3 contains 12 residues. The CDR3 loop reads CATRQGSEKLFF. CDR3 nucleotides: TGTGCCACGCGACAGGGCTCCGAAAAACTGTTTTTT.

In nucleotides, the CDR3 is TGTGCCAGCAGCTTATCACGACTAGCATCTCCCTCCGAGGGGGAGACCCAGTACTTC. This gives the protein CASSLSRLASPSEGETQYF. V is TRBV7-8 and J is TRBJ2-5; 7 bases are a match to TRBD2. The V and J ends lost 2 bases and 5 bases, in that order; junction bases with no gene match: 20. This CDR3 region has 19 residues. In germline, CDR1 is SGHVS, CDR2 FQNEAQ.

This chain connects TRBV4-3 to TRBJ2-7; a possible D gene is TRBD1 (6 bases). This CDR3 has 13 residues. Trimming took 4 bases from V and 1 from J, leaving 8 bases between them. The germline V gene encodes CDR1 LGHNA and CDR2 YSLEER. The CDR3 here is CASSPTGSYEQYF. In DNA form, the CDR3 reads TGCGCCAGCAGCCCGACAGGTTCCTACGAGCAGTACTTC.

With respect to this clone: This sample also contains other DNA sequences that code for the same CDR3. The chain recombines TRBV10-3 with TRBJ1-2, with D possibly TRBD1 on 5 matching bases. The germline V gene encodes CDR1 ENHRY and CDR2 SYGVKD. Trimming pared 0 bases from V and 6 bases from J, leaving 8 bases between. The CDR3 length is 13 residues. The CDR3 coding sequence is TGTGCCATCAGTGAGTCCCAGGGTAATGGCTACACCTTC. This codes for CAISESQGNGYTF.

The rearrangement uses TRBV2 and TRBJ1-2; TRBD1 agrees at 7 bases. This CDR3 spans 14 amino acids. The germline V gene encodes CDR1 SNHLY and CDR2 FYNNEI. With V trimmed by 4 bases and J by 2 bases, 4 bases remained unmatched. The CDR3 protein is CASSGTGANYGYTF. The CDR3 nucleotides read TGTGCCAGCAGTGGGACAGGAGCAAACTATGGCTACACCTTC.

The chain employs TRBV11-3 and TRBJ2-1, with D perhaps matching TRBD1 (6 bases). This CDR3 spans 13 amino acids. CDR1 and CDR2 (germline): SGHNT, YENEEA. Trimming pared 6 bases from V and 3 bases from J, leaving 9 bases between. The CDR3: CASSQDSYNEQFF. Written as DNA, the CDR3 is TGTGCCAGCAGTCAGGACAGCTACAATGAGCAGTTCTTC. Variable domain in full (rest from reference TRBV11-3 and TRBJ2-1): EAGVVQSPRYKIIEKKQPVAFWCNPISGHNTLYWYLQNLGQGPELLIRYENEEAVDDSQLPKDRFSAERLKGVDSTLKIQPAELGDSAVYLCASSQDSYNEQFFGPGTRLTVL.

The chain joins TRBV11-2 to TRBJ2-5; TRBD2 matches at 11 bases. The end of the DNA aligns better with TRBJ2-7, so the J call may be wrong. Germline-derived CDR1 and CDR2 are SGHAT and FQNNGV. CDR3 length: 16 residues. The CDR3 is CASSSGLAELSYEQYF. The CDR3 nucleotides are TGTGCCAGCAGCTCGGGACTAGCGGAACTTTCTTACGAGCAGTACTTC.

The chain is built from TRBV6-6 and TRBJ2-2; D unresolved. Germline V gene lookup returns CDR1 MNHNY and CDR2 SVGAGI (reference sequence). The CDR3 sequence is 13 residues long. The V end was cut by 0 bases, the J end by 3 bases, with 2 bases between. As DNA, the CDR3 is TGTGCCAGCAGTTACTCCTACACCGGGGAGCTGTTTTTT. Its protein is CASSYSYTGELFF.

V usage is TRBV29-1 and J usage is TRBJ2-7, with TRBD1 identical over 9 bases. Germline assignment: CDR1 SQVTM and CDR2 ANQGSEA. The junction had 10 bases not matched to a gene; V was cut back by 7 bases and J by 6 bases. This CDR3 contains 13 residues. CDR3 in DNA: TGCAGCGCCAGGACAGGGGTAACTGTCGAGCAGTACTTC. Translation: CSARTGVTVEQYF.

J is TRBJ1-2 and V is TRBV7-2; 12 bases align to TRBD1. V gave up 3 bases and J gave up 6 bases; unmatched junction bases: 2. This CDR3 has 14 amino acids. Germline V gene sequence: CDR1 SGHTA, CDR2 FQGNSA. The CDR3 reads CASSLGQGADGYTF. The CDR3 DNA follows: TGTGCCAGCAGCTTGGGACAGGGGGCTGATGGCTACACCTTC.

V is TRBV5-1 and J is TRBJ2-7; the match to TRBD1 covers 8 bases. The J segment lost 5 bases and the V segment lost 0 bases, leaving 1 base of the junction unmatched. The CDR3 has 13 amino acids. Germline V CDR1 and CDR2: SGHRS, YFSETQ. CDR3 DNA sequence: TGCGCCAGCAGCTTGGCAGGGGGCAACGAGCAGTACTTC. This codes for CASSLAGGNEQYF.

The rearrangement uses TRBV4-3 and TRBJ2-6; no definite D call. The CDR3 is 15 amino acids. Germline loops: CDR1 LGHNA, CDR2 YSLEER. Trimming removed 1 base from V and 0 bases from J, with 4 bases in between. CDR3 residues: CASSQAGSGANVLTF. CDR3 sequence (DNA): TGCGCCAGCAGCCAAGCCGGCTCTGGGGCCAACGTCCTGACTTTC.

This clone was detected once. The rearrangement uses TRBV6-6 and TRBJ1-1; 12 positions agree with TRBD1. V lost 0 bases and J lost 11; bases outside the gene matches: 7. The germline CDR1 and CDR2 sequences are MNHNY and SVGAGI (reference sequence). This CDR3 spans 15 amino acids. In nucleotides, the CDR3 is TGTGCCAGCAGTTACTCGGGACAGGGGGCGATGGGCGCTTTCTTT. The encoded protein is CASSYSGQGAMGAFF.

The table lists this clone with a few counts. V usage is TRBV7-6 and J usage is TRBJ2-3; 7 positions match TRBD2. V shed 5 bases, J shed 6 bases, and the junction held 11 bases outside the gene matches. The CDR3 spans 15 residues. Germline-derived CDR1 and CDR2 are SGHVS and FNYEAQ. This CDR3 reads CASSPAAGAPDTQYF. The CDR3 bases are TGTGCCAGCAGCCCCGCTGCGGGAGCTCCCGATACGCAGTATTTT.

This sequence joins TRBV10-2 and TRBJ2-5, with 14 positions matching TRBD2. This CDR3 has 16 amino acids. V lost 6 bases to trimming and J lost 5 bases; unmatched junction nucleotides: 8. CDR1 is WSHSY, CDR2 SAAADI, per germline. The CDR3 DNA sequence: TGCGCCAGCAGGGTGACTAGCGGGAGGGGTGGCGAGACCCAGTACTTC. It encodes CASRVTSGRGGETQYF.

The chain employs TRBV7-9 and TRBJ2-1; D possibly corresponds to TRBD2 (6 bases). Trimming pared 4 bases from V and 3 bases from J, leaving 16 bases between. The CDR3 is 16 residues long. The germline V gene encodes CDR1 SEHNR and CDR2 FQNEAQ (reference sequence). The CDR3 loop is CASSSQTRRDYNEQFF. In DNA, the CDR3 is TGTGCCAGCAGCTCACAGACTAGACGGGACTACAATGAGCAGTTCTTC.

The V call is TRBV27, the J call TRBJ2-5; 12 bases line up with TRBD2. The CDR3 has 14 amino acids. Germline loops: CDR1 MNHEY, CDR2 SMNVEV (reference sequence). V shed 8 bases, J shed 1 base, and the junction held 2 bases outside the gene matches. The CDR3 DNA sequence: TGTGCCAGCCGGACTAGCGGGGCCCAAGAGACCCAGTACTTC. Its translation is CASRTSGAQETQYF.

The V gene is TRBV29-1, the J gene TRBJ2-1; TRBD2 matches 7 bases. This CDR3 contains 14 residues. V shed 2 bases, J shed 8 bases, and the junction held 9 bases outside the gene matches. The germline gives CDR1 SQVTM, CDR2 ANQGSEA. The CDR3 DNA reads TGCAGCGTTGAACTGCTAGCGGTCCTCGATGAGCAGTTCTTC. Amino acid sequence: CSVELLAVLDEQFF.

This clone came up once. V gene TRBV21-1 combines with J gene TRBJ2-7; whether TRBD2, the table's D call, matches the DNA was not checked. TRBV21-1 counts as a pseudogene. The length of the CDR3 is 18 residues. The CDR3 DNA follows: TGTGCCAGCAGCAAAGGAGGACAGGTCAACACATCGGGGGGGGAGCAGTACTTC. Protein product: CASSKGGQVNTSGGEQYF.

The chain carries TRBV6-1 and TRBJ1-1, with TRBD1 matching 11 bases. The CDR3 contains 15 residues. V was clipped by 6 bases and J by 4 bases; unmatched bases: 7. Per the germline V gene, CDR1 is MNHNS and CDR2 is SASEGT. This chain's CDR3 is CASSHLGQGGTEAFF. As DNA, the CDR3 is TGTGCCAGCAGCCATCTGGGACAGGGGGGCACTGAAGCTTTCTTT.

The J gene is TRBJ2-5, the V gene TRBV15; 9 nucleotides align to TRBD1. Trimming removed 5 bases from V and 5 bases from J; junction bases left unmatched: 15. The CDR3 is 17 amino acids. Germline CDR1 reads LNHNV; CDR2 reads YYDKDF (reference sequence). Here the CDR3 DNA reads TGTGCCACCAGCCCAAAAGGGACAGGGCATCGTGCGGAGACCCAGTACTTC. It codes for CATSPKGTGHRAETQYF.

The chain couples TRBV6-1 to TRBJ2-1, with 9 bases aligning to TRBD1. The CDR3 sequence is 13 residues long. The junction had 6 bases not matched to a gene; V was cut back by 6 bases and J by 9 bases. Germline values: CDR1 MNHNS, CDR2 SASEGT. CDR3 loop: CASREQGAREQFF. The CDR3 bases are TGTGCCAGCAGGGAACAGGGGGCTCGTGAGCAGTTCTTC.

The chain recombines TRBV5-1 with TRBJ1-1; D possibly corresponds to TRBD1 (6 bases). The CDR3 length is 15 residues. Germline assignment: CDR1 SGHRS and CDR2 YFSETQ. The V gene lost 0 bases and the J gene lost 1 base, with 10 bases spanning the gap. CDR3 nucleotide sequence: TGCGCCAGCAGCTTGGAGGGGGATTGGAACACTGAAGCTTTCTTT. Amino acids: CASSLEGDWNTEAFF. The full variable domain, completed using reference TRBV5-1 and TRBJ1-1, is KAGVTQTPRYLIKTRGQQVTLSCSPISGHRSVSWYQQTPGQGLQFLFEYFSETQRNKGNFPGRFSGRQFSNSRSEMNVSTLELGDSALYLCASSLEGDWNTEAFFGQGTRLTVV.

This chain connects TRBV7-9 to TRBJ2-1; 10 nucleotides agree with TRBD2. Germline assignment: CDR1 SEHNR and CDR2 FQNEAQ (reference sequence). The CDR3 covers 12 residues. V was clipped by 6 bases and J by 10 bases; unmatched bases: 3. The CDR3 sequence is CASRPLAGEQFF. The CDR3 DNA sequence: TGTGCCAGCAGGCCACTAGCGGGAGAGCAGTTCTTC.

The chain has TRBV5-1 and TRBJ2-6; D is undetermined. CDR3 length equals 15 residues. The V end lost 1 base, the J end lost 4 bases, and 9 bases lay between the germline ends. Germline-derived CDR1 and CDR2 are SGHRS and YFSETQ. Here the CDR3 DNA reads TGCGCCAGCAGCTTGACTATCTCGGGGGCCAACGTCCTGACTTTC. It is translated as CASSLTISGANVLTF.

V usage is TRBV4-1 and J usage is TRBJ1-5; tentatively, D is TRBD1 (5 bases). CDR3 length equals 12 residues. Per the germline V gene, CDR1 is MGHRA and CDR2 is YSYEKL. Trimming stripped 1 base from V and 9 bases from J, with 7 bases between. The CDR3 nucleotides are TGCGCCAGCAGCCAAGCCCAGGGGCCCCAGCATTTT. Encoded protein: CASSQAQGPQHF.